Presented here are 29 T cell receptor beta chains from one specimen sequenced in a study of cytomegalovirus exposure and HLA in healthy donors. The PCR had 60 Vbeta and 13 Jbeta primers. Some clones are missing from TCRdb's copy, which holds only in-frame ones; the method was immunoSEQ multiplex PCR. The repertoire includes under 200,000 clones, 81% of them detected once, and 1% to 1.5% sits in the top ten. The sequencing input was PBMCs. Source of these receptors: a man aged 50 to 60 in good health and CMV-seropositive.

This clone appeared a few times. This chain uses TRBV19 with TRBJ1-5, with D maybe TRBD1 (5 bases). Germline-derived CDR1 and CDR2 are LNHDA and SQIVND (reference sequence). CDR3 size: 15 residues. The ends were cut back, 8 bases at V and 6 bases at J, with 20 bases in the middle. The chain's CDR3 is CASRGLLGGGQPQHF. CDR3 bases: TGTGCCAGTCGAGGCCTCCTCGGCGGGGGTCAGCCCCAGCATTTT.

The chain employs TRBV6-1 and TRBJ1-4; D not resolved. V was cut by 7 bases and J by 0 bases, with 12 bases left in between. CDR3 size: 15 residues. Germline V gene data show CDR1 as MNHNS and CDR2 as SASEGT. CDR3 in amino acids: CASTGTLPTNEKLFF. DNA for the CDR3: TGTGCCAGCACGGGAACCCTCCCAACTAATGAAAAACTGTTTTTT.

The chain carries TRBV15 and TRBJ2-2; 8 bases map to TRBD2. CDR1 and CDR2 (germline): LNHNV, YYDKDF (reference sequence). V was pared by 3 bases and J by 4 bases, with 10 bases of the junction left unmatched. The length of the CDR3 is 17 residues. The CDR3, as DNA: TGTGCCACCAGCAGCGATCTGGAGCGGGGGTTCACCGGGGAGCTGTTTTTT. The encoded protein is CATSSDLERGFTGELFF. The complete variable domain, with remaining parts taken from reference TRBV15 and TRBJ2-2, reads DAMVIQNPRYQVTQFGKPVTLSCSQTLNHNVMYWYQQKSSQAPKLLFHYYDKDFNNEADTPDNFQSRRPNTSFCFLDIRSPGLGDTAMYLCATSSDLERGFTGELFFGEGSRLTVL.

The chain is built from TRBV2 and TRBJ1-4; D is possibly TRBD1 (6 bases). CDR1 is SNHLY and CDR2 is FYNNEI in the germline V gene. The V end was cut by 6 bases, the J end by 1 base, with 12 bases between. The CDR3 length is 15 residues. The CDR3 here is CASRTATGTNEKLFF. The CDR3, as DNA: TGTGCCAGCAGAACCGCGACAGGAACTAATGAAAAACTGTTTTTT.

In DNA form, the CDR3 reads TGTGCCAGCAGCTCCTTCTCCTATGGCTACACCTTC. Protein: CASSSFSYGYTF. V is TRBV7-9 and J is TRBJ1-2; unclear D gene. Germline V gene sequence: CDR1 SEHNR, CDR2 FQNEAQ (reference sequence). The CDR3 extends over 12 amino acids. Trimming shortened V by 4 bases and J by 4 bases, and 7 bases separated the two germline ends.

This chain uses TRBV5-1 with TRBJ1-2; D gene ambiguous. Trimming pared 4 bases from V and 0 bases from J, leaving 10 bases between. The length of the CDR3 is 14 residues. CDR1 SGHRS and CDR2 YFSETQ come from the germline V gene. CDR3 DNA: TGCGCCAGCAGCCTTGACACTCCTAACTATGGCTACACCTTC. Its protein is CASSLDTPNYGYTF.

This clone came up once. The chain uses TRBV2 and TRBJ2-3, with a tentative D call TRBD1 (5 bases). The V end lost 0 bases, the J end lost 1 base, and 17 bases lay between the germline ends. Germline assignment: CDR1 SNHLY and CDR2 FYNNEI. The CDR3 runs 18 residues. CDR3 sequence: CASSEALIFGHGTDTQYF. CDR3 DNA: TGTGCCAGCAGTGAAGCCCTTATTTTTGGACATGGCACAGATACGCAGTATTTT. Based on the CDR3 plus reference TRBV2 and TRBJ2-3, the full variable domain is EPEVTQTPSHQVTQMGQEVILRCVPISNHLYFYWYRQILGQKVEFLVSFYNNEISEKSEIFDDQFSVERPDGSNFTLKIRSTKLEDSAMYFCASSEALIFGHGTDTQYFGPGTRLTVL.

A word on this clone: The missing conserved phenylalanine or tryptophan at the end of this CDR3 makes a read error likely. The chain uses TRBV28 and TRBJ1-6, with a tentative D call TRBD1 (6 bases). CDR1 and CDR2 (germline): MDHEN, SYDVKM. The germline V and J ends were trimmed by 9 bases and 10 bases, with 13 bases remaining between them. The CDR3 contains 12 residues. CDR3 nucleotide sequence: TGTGCCAGTCGGACAGCCCTCTCACCCCTCCACTCT. Protein sequence: CASRTALSPLHS.

This chain links TRBV18 with TRBJ1-4, with D possibly matching TRBD1 (6 bases). The CDR3 is 15 amino acids. CDR1 KGHSH and CDR2 LQKENI come from the germline V gene. V was cut by 2 bases and J by 7 bases, with 14 bases left in between. CDR3 nucleotide sequence: TGTGCCAGCTCACCAGGAACAGGGACGGGTGAAAAACTGTTTTTT. Its translation is CASSPGTGTGEKLFF.

This clone was recorded once. This chain joins TRBV6-5 and TRBJ2-7, with D maybe TRBD2 (5 bases). The CDR3 contains 15 residues. Trimming pared 0 bases from V and 3 bases from J, leaving 12 bases between. Per the germline V gene, CDR1 is MNHEY and CDR2 is SVGAGI. The CDR3 DNA follows: TGTGCCAGCAGTTACTCGGGCGGAGGTCTCTACGAGCAGTACTTC. Protein: CASSYSGGGLYEQYF.

The chain is built from TRBV5-1 and TRBJ2-7, with D perhaps TRBD1 (5 bases). The CDR3 runs to 13 residues. Germline assignment: CDR1 SGHRS and CDR2 YFSETQ. With 4 bases removed from V and 6 bases from J, the gap between germline ends came to 14 bases. The CDR3 loop is CASSLEPGFEQYF. For the CDR3, the DNA is TGCGCCAGCAGCCTGGAACCAGGGTTCGAGCAGTACTTC.

The V call is TRBV18, the J call TRBJ2-3, with D perhaps matching TRBD2 (7 bases). Germline values: CDR1 KGHSH, CDR2 LQKENI. CDR3 length: 13 amino acids. V lost 6 bases and J lost 1, with 8 bases in between. CDR3 sequence: CASSGGRTDTQYF. DNA for the CDR3: TGTGCCAGCTCCGGGGGGCGCACAGATACGCAGTATTTT.

This clone was counted once. The chain uses TRBV5-1 and TRBJ2-3, with 8 bases that match TRBD2. The V gene end was trimmed by 4 bases and the J gene end by 1 base; junction bases not matched to a gene: 2. Germline CDR1 SGHRS, CDR2 YFSETQ. The CDR3 extends over 14 amino acids. DNA of the CDR3: TGCGCCAGCAGCCTGACTAGCGGCACAGATACGCAGTATTTT. Amino acids: CASSLTSGTDTQYF.

The genes are TRBV6-6 and TRBJ1-5; unclear D gene. The V and J ends lost 5 bases and 0 bases respectively, with 5 bases between them. Germline V gene sequence: CDR1 MNHNY, CDR2 SVGAGI (reference sequence). The CDR3 runs to 13 residues. CDR3 in amino acids: CASSSFSNQPQHF. The CDR3 bases are TGTGCCAGCAGTAGCTTTAGCAATCAGCCCCAGCATTTT.

This CDR3 reads CASRGDSNQPQHF. Here the CDR3 DNA reads TGTGCCAGCAGAGGGGATAGCAATCAGCCCCAGCATTTT. The V call is TRBV2, the J call TRBJ1-5; D might be TRBD1 (5 bases). CDR1 and CDR2 (germline): SNHLY, FYNNEI. V was pared by 6 bases and J by 0 bases, with 6 bases between. The CDR3 loop spans 13 amino acids.

This clone was seen once. This chain joins TRBV7-2 and TRBJ2-1; 11 bases fit TRBD2. Germline-derived CDR1 and CDR2 are SGHTA and FQGNSA. CDR3 size: 13 residues. Unmatched junction bases numbered 4, after V lost 0 bases and J lost 15 bases. CDR3 sequence: CASSLAIAGGAFF. The CDR3 coding sequence is TGTGCCAGCAGCTTAGCGATAGCGGGAGGGGCGTTCTTC. The entire variable domain, with the rest obtained from reference TRBV7-2 and TRBJ2-1, is as follows: GAGVSQSPSNKVTEKGKDVELRCDPISGHTALYWYRQSLGQGLEFLIYFQGNSAPDKSGLPSDRFSAERTGGSVSTLTIQRTQQEDSAVYLCASSLAIAGGAFFGPGTRLTVL.

The chain combines TRBV5-1 with TRBJ2-1; 9 nucleotides align to TRBD1. Germline V lookup: CDR1 SGHRS, CDR2 YFSETQ. The CDR3 runs 14 residues. After removal of 7 bases from V and 8 bases from J, the junction contained 10 bases not matched to a gene. The DNA of the CDR3 is TGCGCCAGCTCTCGCCAGGGACAGGGACATGAGCAGTTCTTC. This sequence encodes CASSRQGQGHEQFF.

The V and J genes are TRBV7-6 and TRBJ1-4, with 7 bases matching TRBD1. Germline trimming cut 5 bases from V and 2 bases from J; bases unmatched to any gene: 14. The CDR3 is 18 amino acids. Germline V lookup: CDR1 SGHVS, CDR2 FNYEAQ. CDR3 nucleotides: TGTGCCAGCAGCCCAACTCAGGTCGTACAGGGGACTAATGAAAAACTGTTTTTT. It specifies CASSPTQVVQGTNEKLFF.

This CDR3 reads CATRQGDNQPQHF. As DNA, the CDR3 is TGTGCCACCCGACAGGGAGACAATCAGCCCCAGCATTTT. The J gene is TRBJ1-5, the V gene TRBV10-3; TRBD1 agrees at 7 bases. Germline V lookup: CDR1 ENHRY, CDR2 SYGVKD. V lost 10 bases and J lost 3; bases outside the gene matches: 6. This CDR3 region has 13 residues.

The chain combines TRBV28 with TRBJ1-2, with 8 bases lining up with TRBD1. In germline, CDR1 is MDHEN, CDR2 SYDVKM. Germline trimming cut 6 bases from V and 4 bases from J; bases unmatched to any gene: 4. This CDR3 has 13 residues. The CDR3 sequence: CASRFQGAYGYTF. The CDR3 DNA follows: TGTGCCAGCAGATTTCAGGGGGCCTATGGCTACACCTTC.

This clone was detected once. The chain recombines TRBV6-5 with TRBJ1-2; TRBD1 might be the D (6 bases). There are 14 residues in the CDR3. The germline V gene has CDR1 MNHEY and CDR2 SVGAGI. Trimming left V 5 bases short and J 7 bases short, with 17 bases between. Here the CDR3 reads CASSGRTGSGGYTF. In DNA, the CDR3 is TGTGCCAGCAGTGGACGCACAGGGAGTGGTGGCTACACCTTC.

The chain carries TRBV18 and TRBJ1-2, with a tentative D call TRBD1 (5 bases). Trimming removed 3 bases from V and 1 base from J, with 12 bases in between. Germline CDR1 KGHSH, CDR2 LQKENI. This CDR3 contains 15 residues. The CDR3 DNA follows: TGTGCCAGCTCACCGGGGCCCGGGGGTAACTATGGCTACACCTTC. As protein: CASSPGPGGNYGYTF.

The rearrangement uses TRBV6-1 and TRBJ1-2, with D tentatively TRBD1 (5 bases). Germline loops: CDR1 MNHNS, CDR2 SASEGT. The CDR3 loop spans 14 amino acids. With 2 bases removed from V and 4 bases from J, the gap between germline ends came to 11 bases. The CDR3 spells CASSEIGGSYGYTF. Here the CDR3 DNA reads TGTGCCAGCAGTGAAATTGGGGGGAGCTATGGCTACACCTTC.

The chain employs TRBV19 and TRBJ2-7; TRBD2 agrees at 7 bases. Germline CDR1 and CDR2: LNHDA and SQIVND (reference sequence). V gave up 4 bases and J gave up 4 bases; unmatched junction bases: 7. This CDR3 region has 14 residues. CDR3 amino acids: CASSTQLGGYEQYF. The CDR3, as DNA: TGTGCCAGTAGTACCCAACTCGGGGGGTACGAGCAGTACTTC.

This chain connects TRBV4-2 to TRBJ1-5; possible D gene TRBD1, 5 bases. Germline V lookup: CDR1 LGHNA, CDR2 YNFKEQ. The ends were cut back, 0 bases at V and 2 bases at J, with 8 bases in the middle. This CDR3 contains 15 residues. CDR3 bases: TGTGCCAGCAGCCAAGAGTGGGGCGGCAATCAGCCCCAGCATTTT. This translates into CASSQEWGGNQPQHF.

This clone was found once. The CDR3 nucleotides read TGTGCCAGCAGCTCAGACAGCTACTATGGCTACACCTTC. Amino acid sequence: CASSSDSYYGYTF. The V and J genes are TRBV7-2 and TRBJ1-2; D may be TRBD1 (5 bases). The germline gives CDR1 SGHTA, CDR2 FQGNSA. V gave up 4 bases and J gave up 3 bases, with 9 bases separating them. The CDR3 runs 13 residues.

The rearrangement joins TRBV5-1 to TRBJ2-3; 9 positions agree with TRBD2. With 4 bases clipped from V and 0 bases from J, the junction kept 6 bases outside the gene matches. The CDR3 loop spans 16 amino acids. Germline V gene data show CDR1 as SGHRS and CDR2 as YFSETQ. The CDR3 loop reads CASSPRLAGSTDTQYF. The CDR3 region has the DNA TGCGCCAGCAGCCCCCGGCTAGCGGGAAGCACAGATACGCAGTATTTT.

Here the CDR3 DNA reads TGCGCCAGCAGCTTGCCGGCTGGACAGGGCGAGACCCAGTACTTC. This sequence encodes CASSLPAGQGETQYF. The rearrangement uses TRBV5-1 and TRBJ2-5, with 8 nucleotides matching TRBD1. In germline, CDR1 is SGHRS, CDR2 YFSETQ. The CDR3 totals 15 residues. The junction had 7 bases not matched to a gene; V was cut back by 1 base and J by 5 bases.

J is TRBJ2-7 and V is TRBV5-6; 8 bases line up with TRBD2. The CDR3 contains 14 residues. V shed 3 bases and J 1 base; nucleotides not matched to a gene: 3. Germline V gene lookup returns CDR1 SGHDT and CDR2 YYEEEE. CDR3 sequence reads: CASSYSGESYEQYF. The DNA of the CDR3 is TGTGCCAGCAGCTATAGCGGGGAATCCTACGAGCAGTACTTC.